This T cell receptor (beta chain) was sequenced for a study of blood T cell repertoires in COVID-19. Study-level background: Specimens from acute and convalescent COVID-19 originated in the United States, Italy and Spain. In each case, the material was cDNA or gDNA derived from T cells, B-cell-depleted T cells, or PBMCs.

Germline CDR1 and CDR2: ENHRY and SYGVKD. The CDR3 totals 16 residues. Trimming shortened V by 10 bases and J by 3 bases, and 21 bases separated the two germline ends. Authors' analysis steps: By means of reference gene primer amplification, nucleated cell counts were estimated. Assay: immunoSEQ multiplex PCR; the TCRdb copy retains only in-frame clones and omits some. V, J and clone size are taken as reported in that table, and D and trimming were inferred from the DNA itself. The top ten hold 7% to 10% of the sample, which has about 180,000 clones, around 85% seen once. The source of this sequence is a man between 50 and 59 years old with active or convalescent COVID-19. The V gene is TRBV10-3, the J gene TRBJ2-2; weak D call: TRBD2 (7 bases). Specimen: peripheral blood. As DNA, the CDR3 is TGTGCCAGTCATGGCAGGGGAGCGGGATACACCGGGGAGCTGTTTTTT. It specifies CASHGRGAGYTGELFF.